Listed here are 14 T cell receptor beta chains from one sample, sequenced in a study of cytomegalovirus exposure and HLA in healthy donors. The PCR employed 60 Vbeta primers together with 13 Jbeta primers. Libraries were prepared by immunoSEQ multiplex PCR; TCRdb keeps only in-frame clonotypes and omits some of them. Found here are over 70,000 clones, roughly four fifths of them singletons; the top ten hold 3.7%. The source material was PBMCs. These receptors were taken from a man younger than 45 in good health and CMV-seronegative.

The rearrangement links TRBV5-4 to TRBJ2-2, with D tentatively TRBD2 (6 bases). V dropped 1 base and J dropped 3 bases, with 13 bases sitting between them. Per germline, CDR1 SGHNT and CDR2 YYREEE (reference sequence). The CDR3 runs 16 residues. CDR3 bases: TGTGCCAGCAGCTTGAAACGGGAGCTTCACACCGGGGAGCTGTTTTTT. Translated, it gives CASSLKRELHTGELFF.

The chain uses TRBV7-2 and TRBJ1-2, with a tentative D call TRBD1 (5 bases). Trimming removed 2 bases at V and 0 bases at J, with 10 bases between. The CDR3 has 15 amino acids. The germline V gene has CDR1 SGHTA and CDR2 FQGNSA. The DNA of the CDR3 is TGTGCCAGCAGCTTATACCAGGGCCCTAACTATGGCTACACCTTC. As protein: CASSLYQGPNYGYTF.

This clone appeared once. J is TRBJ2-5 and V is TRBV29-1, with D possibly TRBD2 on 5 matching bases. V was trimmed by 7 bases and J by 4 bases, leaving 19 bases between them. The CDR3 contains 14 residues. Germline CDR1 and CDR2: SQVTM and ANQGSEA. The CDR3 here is CSGGWRAAVETQYF. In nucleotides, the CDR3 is TGCAGCGGTGGTTGGCGGGCAGCGGTAGAGACCCAGTACTTC.

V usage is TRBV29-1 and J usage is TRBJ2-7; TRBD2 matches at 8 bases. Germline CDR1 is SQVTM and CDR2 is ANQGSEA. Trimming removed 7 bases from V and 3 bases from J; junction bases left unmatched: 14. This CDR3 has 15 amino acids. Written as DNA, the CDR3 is TGCAGCGCTCTCGCCCACGGGACTAGAGACTACGAGCAGTACTTC. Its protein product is CSALAHGTRDYEQYF.

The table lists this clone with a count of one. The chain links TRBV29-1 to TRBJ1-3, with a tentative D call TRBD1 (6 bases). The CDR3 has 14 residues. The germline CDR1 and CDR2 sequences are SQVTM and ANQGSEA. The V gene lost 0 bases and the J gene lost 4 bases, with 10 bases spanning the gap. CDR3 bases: TGCAGCGTTGAAGACAGGGGTCGCGGAAACACCATATATTTT. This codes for CSVEDRGRGNTIYF. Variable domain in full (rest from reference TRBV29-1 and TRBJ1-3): SAVISQKPSRDICQRGTSLTIQCQVDSQVTMMFWYRQQPGQSLTLIATANQGSEATYESGFVIDKFPISRPNLTFSTLTVSNMSPEDSSIYLCSVEDRGRGNTIYFGEGSWLTVV.

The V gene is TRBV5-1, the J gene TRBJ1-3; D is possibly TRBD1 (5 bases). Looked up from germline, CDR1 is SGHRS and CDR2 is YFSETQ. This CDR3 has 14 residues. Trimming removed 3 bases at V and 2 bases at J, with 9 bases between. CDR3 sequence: CASSYGRAGNTIYF. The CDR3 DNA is TGCGCCAGCAGCTATGGCAGGGCTGGAAACACCATATATTTT.

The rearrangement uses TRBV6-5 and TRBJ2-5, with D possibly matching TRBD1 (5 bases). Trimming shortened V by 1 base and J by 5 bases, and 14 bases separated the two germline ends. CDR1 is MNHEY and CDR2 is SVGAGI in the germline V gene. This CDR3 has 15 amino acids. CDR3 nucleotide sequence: TGTGCCAGCAGTTACTTCGACAGTACACGTGAGACCCAGTACTTC. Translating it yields CASSYFDSTRETQYF.

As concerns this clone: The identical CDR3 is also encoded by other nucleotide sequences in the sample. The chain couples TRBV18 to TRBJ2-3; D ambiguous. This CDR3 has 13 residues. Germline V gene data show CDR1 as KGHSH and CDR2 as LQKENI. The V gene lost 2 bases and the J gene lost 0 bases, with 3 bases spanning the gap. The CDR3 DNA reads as TGTGCCAGCTCACCAACTAGCACAGATACGCAGTATTTT. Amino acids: CASSPTSTDTQYF.

The CDR3 sequence: CATEPLAGGRDEQFF. CDR3 DNA sequence: TGTGCCACCGAACCTTTAGCGGGGGGGAGGGATGAGCAGTTCTTC. The chain employs TRBV7-2 and TRBJ2-1, with TRBD2 matching over 11 bases. Germline V lookup: CDR1 SGHTA, CDR2 FQGNSA. The ends lost 10 bases at V and 8 bases at J; junction bases unmatched: 13. This CDR3 spans 15 amino acids.

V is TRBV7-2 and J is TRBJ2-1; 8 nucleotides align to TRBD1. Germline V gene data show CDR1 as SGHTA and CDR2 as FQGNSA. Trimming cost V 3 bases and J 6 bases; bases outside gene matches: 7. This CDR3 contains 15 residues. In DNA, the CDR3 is TGTGCCAGCAGCTTGTCTGGGACAGGTCCCAATGAGCAGTTCTTC. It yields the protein CASSLSGTGPNEQFF.

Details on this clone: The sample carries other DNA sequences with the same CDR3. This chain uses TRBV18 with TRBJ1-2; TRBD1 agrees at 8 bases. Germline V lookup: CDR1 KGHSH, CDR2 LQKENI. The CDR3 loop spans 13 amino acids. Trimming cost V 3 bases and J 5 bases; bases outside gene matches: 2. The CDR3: CASSPDRDYGYTF. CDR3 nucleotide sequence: TGTGCCAGCTCACCGGACAGGGATTATGGCTACACCTTC.

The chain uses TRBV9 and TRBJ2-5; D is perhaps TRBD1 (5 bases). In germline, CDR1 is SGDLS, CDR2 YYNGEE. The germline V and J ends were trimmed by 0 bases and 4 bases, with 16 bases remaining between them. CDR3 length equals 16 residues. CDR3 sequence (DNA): TGTGCCAGCAGCGTAGCTCGCGACAGCCTCCCAGAGACCCAGTACTTC. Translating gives CASSVARDSLPETQYF.

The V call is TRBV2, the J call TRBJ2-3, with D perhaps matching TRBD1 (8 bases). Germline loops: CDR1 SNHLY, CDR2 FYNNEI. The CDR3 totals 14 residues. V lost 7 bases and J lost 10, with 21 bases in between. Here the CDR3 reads CASTRDRWDYAQYF. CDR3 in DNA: TGTGCCAGCACCAGGGACAGGTGGGACTACGCGCAGTATTTT.

The CDR3 sequence: CASSPRDMNTGELFF. CDR3 nucleotide sequence: TGTGCCAGCTCACCCCGGGACATGAACACCGGGGAGCTGTTTTTT. The rearrangement uses TRBV18 and TRBJ2-2; a possible D gene is TRBD1 (6 bases). The ends were cut back, 3 bases at V and 1 base at J, with 9 bases in the middle. The germline CDR1 and CDR2 sequences are KGHSH and LQKENI. This CDR3 has 15 residues.